This T cell receptor beta chain was profiled in a study of T cell responses to AZD1222 COVID-19 vaccine. Study results and limitations: The donor cohort was predominantly white British with a female majority, and clonal diversity may have been underestimated.

TCRdb keeps only in-frame clones here, not all; method: immunoSEQ multiplex PCR. The sample shows about 140,000 clones, roughly nine tenths of them seen only once. This clone was counted once. Its antigen is not identified. The source was peripheral blood, collected 28 days after the second dose of the MenACWY control vaccine. This receptor was obtained from an adult who received the MenACWY meningococcal vaccine as a control.

The CDR3 DNA is TGTGCCAGTAGTATCCCGGGACGGGGTGGGGGCAATCAGCCCCAGCATTTT. Amino acids: CASSIPGRGGGNQPQHF. The chain couples TRBV19 to TRBJ1-5, with a tentative D call TRBD1 (5 bases). The CDR3 has 17 residues. V lost 3 bases and J lost 2, with 17 bases in between. The germline gives CDR1 LNHDA, CDR2 SQIVND (reference sequence).